Below are 20 T cell receptor beta chains sequenced from a single sample in a study of neurological immune-mediated disorders. TCRdb recomputed calls from the 5' RACE reads with MiXCR, one row per CDR3 protein. The repertoire has around 97,000 distinct CDR3 sequences, 10% to 13% of them found once; the top ten carry approximately 3.3%. Time point given: longitudinal time-point 3. Sequenced: PBMCs. All receptors come from a female donor with HTLV-1-associated myelopathy (HAM/TSP).

This clonotype was observed many times. This sequence joins TRBV11-2 and TRBJ2-2; possible D gene TRBD2, 5 bases. Germline V gives CDR1 SGHAT, CDR2 FQNNGV. CDR3 size: 17 residues. Trimming removed 3 bases from V and 2 bases from J, with 16 bases in between. The chain's CDR3 is CASSFGVSSTNTGELFF. In DNA form, the CDR3 reads TGTGCCAGCAGCTTCGGGGTCTCTTCCACTAACACCGGGGAGCTGTTTTTT.

Many counts were recorded for this clonotype. The V and J genes are TRBV12-3 or TRBV12-4 and TRBJ1-1; TRBD1 matches 7 bases. J gave up 5 bases and V 7 bases, and 10 bases lay outside the gene matches. The CDR3 spans 14 residues. The CDR3 loop reads CASTSGRGETEAFF. In DNA form, the CDR3 reads TGTGCCAGCACCTCGGGCAGGGGGGAGACTGAAGCTTTCTTT.

This chain uses TRBV20-1 with TRBJ2-3; TRBD1 might be the D (6 bases). The V end was cut by 2 bases, the J end by 3 bases, with 12 bases between. CDR3 length: 14 residues. Germline assignment: CDR1 DFQATT and CDR2 SNEGSKA (reference sequence). This CDR3 reads CSARHREKTDTQYF. CDR3 in DNA: TGCAGTGCTAGACACAGGGAAAAAACAGATACGCAGTATTTT.

This clonotype occurred many times. The genes are TRBV9 and TRBJ1-1; D not certain. V was shortened by 2 bases and J by 1 base, with 6 bases between the two germline ends. Germline values: CDR1 SGDLS, CDR2 YYNGEE. The CDR3 loop spans 13 amino acids. CDR3 protein: CASSVSPNTEAFF. The CDR3 bases are TGTGCCAGCAGCGTTTCGCCGAACACTGAAGCTTTCTTT. The full variable domain, in which reference TRBV9 and TRBJ1-1 provide the parts outside the CDR3, is DSGVTQTPKHLITATGQRVTLRCSPRSGDLSVYWYQQSLDQGLQFLIQYYNGEERAKGNILERFSAQQFPDLHSELNLSSLELGDSALYFCASSVSPNTEAFFGQGTRLTVV.

The sample holds many counts of this clonotype. The chain employs TRBV5-1 and TRBJ2-2; D may be TRBD1 (6 bases). Deletions cut 3 bases from V and 1 base from J, with 13 bases between. Germline CDR1 and CDR2: SGHRS and YFSETQ. This CDR3 region has 16 residues. CDR3 protein: CASSSQTGRNTGELFF. In nucleotides, the CDR3 is TGCGCCAGCAGCTCCCAAACAGGGAGGAACACCGGGGAGCTGTTTTTT.

Of note for this clonotype: Possible read error: a much larger clone is one base away. This rearrangement joins TRBV7-9 to TRBJ2-5; 10 bases are shared with TRBD2. Germline loops: CDR1 SEHNR, CDR2 FQNEAQ (reference sequence). The J segment lost 5 bases and the V segment lost 4 bases, leaving 4 bases of the junction unmatched. This CDR3 spans 14 amino acids. The CDR3 loop reads CASSSAGGLETQYF. The CDR3 DNA follows: TGTGCCAGCAGCTCAGCGGGGGGGCTGGAGACCCAGTACTTC.

This clonotype was detected a few times. This rearrangement joins TRBV6-5 to TRBJ2-5; 10 bases agree with TRBD1. The germline CDR1 and CDR2 sequences are MNHEY and SVGAGI. The CDR3 is 15 residues long. The junction had 2 bases not matched to a gene; V was cut back by 2 bases and J by 2 bases. The CDR3: CASSYLDRGQETQYF. The CDR3 coding sequence is TGTGCCAGCAGTTACCTGGACAGGGGGCAAGAGACCCAGTACTTC.

This clonotype was seen repeatedly, ten times or more. This chain connects TRBV12-3 or TRBV12-4 to TRBJ2-1; 7 bases align to TRBD1. This CDR3 is 13 amino acids long. The V segment lost 7 bases and the J segment 8 bases; nucleotides outside the gene matches: 8. Here the CDR3 reads CASKFRGRDEQFF. Here the CDR3 DNA reads TGTGCCAGCAAATTTAGGGGGCGGGATGAGCAGTTCTTC.

Regarding this clonotype: A read error may be the cause here, since a much bigger clone is one base away. The chain employs TRBV5-4 and TRBJ2-4, with D unresolved. This CDR3 region has 15 residues. The germline V gene encodes CDR1 SGHNT and CDR2 YYREEE (reference sequence). V was pared by 1 base and J by 3 bases, with 11 bases between. CDR3 nucleotides: TGTGCCAGCAGCTTGAGTGGGTTGGTCAAAAACATTCAGTACTTC. It yields the protein CASSLSGLVKNIQYF.

The table lists this clonotype with many counts. The chain links TRBV5-1 to TRBJ1-2, with 7 positions matching TRBD1. V was clipped by 1 base and J by 4 bases; unmatched bases: 4. The CDR3 is 14 residues long. CDR1 and CDR2 from the germline V gene are SGHRS and YFSETQ. The CDR3 loop reads CASSLTGVSYGYTF. Written as DNA, the CDR3 is TGCGCCAGCAGCTTGACAGGGGTTAGCTATGGCTACACCTTC.

The sample holds many counts of this clonotype. This chain links TRBV13 with TRBJ1-5, with D perhaps TRBD1 (5 bases). The V and J ends lost 7 bases and 0 bases respectively, with 16 bases between them. The germline gives CDR1 PRHDT, CDR2 FYEKMQ (reference sequence). The CDR3 totals 16 residues. The CDR3 DNA reads as TGTGCCAGCACCCATAAGACAGTTTTTAGCAATCAGCCCCAGCATTTT. This translates into CASTHKTVFSNQPQHF.

This clonotype has ten or more counts. The chain uses TRBV2 and TRBJ1-4; 9 positions match TRBD1. The CDR3 covers 17 residues. The V gene's germline CDR1 is SNHLY and CDR2 FYNNEI. Trimming cost V 1 base and J 10 bases; bases outside gene matches: 13. The CDR3 here is CASSEEVPRIQGAKLFF. The CDR3 DNA reads TGTGCCAGCAGTGAAGAGGTCCCGAGGATACAGGGGGCAAAACTGTTTTTT.

This clonotype was counted at least ten times. This sequence joins TRBV20-1 and TRBJ2-3; D is possibly TRBD2 (5 bases). Germline V lookup: CDR1 DFQATT, CDR2 SNEGSKA (reference sequence). The length of the CDR3 is 16 residues. With 3 bases removed from V and 3 bases from J, the gap between germline ends came to 19 bases. CDR3 residues: CSASLVAPVSTDTQYF. The CDR3 DNA sequence: TGCAGTGCTAGCCTGGTAGCGCCGGTCTCGACAGATACGCAGTATTTT.

This chain joins TRBV3-1 and TRBJ2-6, with unresolved D. V lost 1 base and J 0 bases, leaving 10 bases between the germline ends. The CDR3 totals 17 residues. Germline V gene lookup returns CDR1 LGHDT and CDR2 YNNKEL (reference sequence). The CDR3 is CASSQVPSSSGANVLTF. As DNA, the CDR3 is TGTGCCAGCAGCCAAGTGCCGTCCAGCTCTGGGGCCAACGTCCTGACTTTC.

This clonotype was seen at least ten times. The chain combines TRBV9 with TRBJ2-3; 10 bases align to TRBD1. CDR1 SGDLS and CDR2 YYNGEE come from the germline V gene. The CDR3 spans 15 residues. After removal of 4 bases from V and 5 bases from J, the junction contained 7 bases not matched to a gene. CDR3 region: CASSPTGGEGDTQYF. The CDR3 nucleotides read TGTGCCAGCAGCCCGACAGGGGGCGAAGGAGATACGCAGTATTTT.

This clonotype came up many times. The chain uses TRBV6-6 and TRBJ1-5, with 11 bases aligning to TRBD1. Germline loops: CDR1 MNHNY, CDR2 SVGAGI (reference sequence). This CDR3 contains 14 residues. V trimming: 2 bases; J trimming: 10 bases; junction bases outside the gene matches: 4. The CDR3 nucleotides read TGTGCCAGCAGTTACCAGGACAGGGGGCACCCCCAGCATTTT. It specifies CASSYQDRGHPQHF.

This clonotype was counted at least ten times. The chain combines TRBV5-5 with TRBJ1-1, with a tentative D call TRBD1 (5 bases). Trimming removed 3 bases from V and 0 bases from J, with 12 bases in between. The CDR3 consists of 15 residues. The germline gives CDR1 SGHKS, CDR2 YYEKEE (reference sequence). The CDR3 DNA sequence: TGTGCCAGCAGCTCGCCGGGAGGGGTGAACACTGAAGCTTTCTTT. It codes for CASSSPGGVNTEAFF.

This chain uses TRBV5-1 with TRBJ2-1, with TRBD1 identical over 9 bases. Germline CDR1 is SGHRS and CDR2 is YFSETQ. The CDR3 runs 13 residues. V gave up 4 bases and J gave up 10 bases; unmatched junction bases: 6. The CDR3: CASSPDRGREQFF. The CDR3 nucleotides read TGCGCCAGCAGCCCGGACAGGGGAAGGGAGCAGTTCTTC.

The chain combines TRBV20-1 with TRBJ2-7; 9 bases agree with TRBD1. Germline V gene sequence: CDR1 DFQATT, CDR2 SNEGSKA (reference sequence). This CDR3 is built from 15 residues. The junction had 13 bases not matched to a gene; V was cut back by 5 bases and J by 5 bases. DNA for the CDR3: TGCAGTGCTCGACTACAGGGGGCCTCGATTAACGAGCAGTACTTC. This sequence encodes CSARLQGASINEQYF.

The chain recombines TRBV7-7 with TRBJ1-1; D may be TRBD1 (5 bases). Germline V gene data show CDR1 as SSHAT and CDR2 as FNYEAQ (reference sequence). The CDR3 spans 13 residues. The ends were cut back, 3 bases at V and 8 bases at J, with 13 bases in the middle. This CDR3 reads CASSFTSGTEAFF. Here the CDR3 DNA reads TGTGCCAGCAGCTTTACGTCCGGGACGGAAGCTTTCTTT.